The 2 T cell receptor beta chains given below trace back to one sample, sequenced in a study of shared clonotypes between healthy human individuals. Clones were read by immunoSEQ multiplex PCR, and TCRdb kept only the in-frame ones, dropping some. The sample consists of approximately 340,000 clones, around 72% of them appearing once. Sequenced input: memory CD4+ T cells sorted from blood. Indicated subset: CD45RA-negative fraction. Receptor source: a man aged 30-40 years in good health.

V and J are TRBV5-1 and TRBJ2-7; 11 nucleotides agree with TRBD2. Germline V gives CDR1 SGHRS, CDR2 YFSETQ. V was pared by 0 bases and J by 3 bases, with 2 bases of the junction left unmatched. The CDR3 spans 15 residues. CDR3 in amino acids: CASSLALAGVYEQYF. DNA for the CDR3: TGCGCCAGCAGCTTGGCACTAGCGGGAGTCTACGAGCAGTACTTC.

The V call is TRBV30, the J call TRBJ2-7, with no clear D. V shed 4 bases and J shed 5 bases, with 15 bases lying between them. The CDR3 contains 13 residues. CDR1 is GTSNPN and CDR2 is SVGIG in the germline V gene (reference sequence). CDR3 loop: CAWKGLAYHEQYF. The CDR3 DNA follows: TGTGCCTGGAAGGGATTAGCTTACCACGAGCAGTACTTC.